This TCR beta chain was found in a study of T cell responses to AZD1222 COVID-19 vaccine. Overall study results and limits: After the peak T cell response, and only then, were repertoires sampled. The study identified only 6 or 7 AZD1222 recipients as seropositive at baseline. In a largely white British group with more females than males, clonal diversity was possibly underestimated.

As for this clone: No antigen is known for it. Other DNA sequences in the sample encode the same CDR3.

This CDR3 is built from 11 residues. Deletions cut 3 bases from V and 5 bases from J, with 4 bases between. Assay: immunoSEQ multiplex PCR; the TCRdb copy retains only in-frame clones and omits some. Altogether 150,000 to 200,000 clones are present, 80% to 90% being singletons, with the ten largest covering 2.5% to 3%. The starting material was peripheral blood, obtained on day 0 of MenACWY control vaccination. The TCR was taken from an adult in good health. The chain employs TRBV12-3 or TRBV12-4 and TRBJ1-1; D call uncertain. Here the CDR3 reads CASSFGTEAFF. CDR3 nucleotide sequence: TGTGCCAGCAGTTTTGGTACTGAAGCTTTCTTT.